The sample holds many counts of the clone carrying this TCR beta chain. Its antigen is as yet unknown. This specimen comes from a study of read filtering for tumor transcriptome and immune sequencing. The wider study: IR-seq gave about 4.05 to 11 million TCR reads per sample; RNA-seq gave roughly 80 to 1273. Notes on the study in general: This fraction held mixed bone marrow immune cells after CD138-negative sorting. Compared with RNA-seq, IR-seq gave much higher clonotype depth and reliability.

This library used around 400 ng RNA and molecular barcoded adaptors spanning alpha/delta and beta/gamma chains. TCRdb re-called the reads with MiXCR, one entry per CDR3 protein. Here the sample spans under 60,000 distinct CDR3 sequences, around 19% being singletons. Sampling of bone marrow took place during active disease in every patient. Germline V lookup: CDR1 SGHRS, CDR2 YFSETQ. Trimming shortened V by 3 bases and J by 3 bases, and 13 bases separated the two germline ends. The CDR3 sequence is 14 residues long. The material sequenced was a population of CD138-negative cells sorted from bone marrow. The TCR sequence derives from a donor at least 40 years old with multiple myeloma. The chain recombines TRBV5-1 with TRBJ2-7; D is unclear. The CDR3, as DNA: TGCGCCAGCAGCTCGGACGGACCCCTCTACGAGCAGTACTTC. Translating gives CASSSDGPLYEQYF.